One T cell receptor (beta chain) is described in this entry. Its antigen remains unknown. This sample also contains other DNA sequences that code for the same CDR3. These data come from a study of cytotoxic CD8 clonotypes in ibrutinib-treated CLL. Study-level findings and limits: Once treatment began, public clonotypes, which were uncommon, contracted or stayed stable. The study found baseline clonality above age-matched healthy donors, tracking circulating CD8+ T-cell counts.

The repertoire was sequenced with immunoSEQ multiplex PCR; TCRdb's copy has only in-frame clones and lacks some. This sample carries more than 110,000 clones, 70% to 90% of them seen once, and the ten largest clones take 7.6%. This TCR was sampled from a human donor with chronic lymphocytic leukemia. The sequencing here drew on PBMCs, taken after 36 months of ibrutinib treatment.

The CDR3 DNA follows: TGTGCCTGGTCAGGGGGCAATCAGCCCCAGCATTTT. Protein sequence: CAWSGGNQPQHF. This rearrangement joins TRBV30 to TRBJ1-5; tentative D call: TRBD1 (6 bases). Deletions cut 5 bases from V and 2 bases from J, with 7 bases between. The CDR3 length is 12 residues. Germline CDR1 is GTSNPN and CDR2 is SVGIG (reference sequence). Looking up the rest from reference TRBV30 and TRBJ1-5 gives the full variable domain: SQTIHQWPATLVQPVGSPLSLECTVEGTSNPNLYWYRQAAGRGLQLLFYSVGIGQISSEVPQNLSASRPQDRQFILSSKKLLLSDSGFYLCAWSGGNQPQHFGDGTRLSIL.